This T cell receptor beta chain appears in the sequencing data of a study of blood T cell repertoires in COVID-19 (TCRdb year 2020). Looking at the study overall: Samples covering the acute and convalescent phases of COVID-19 were provided by collaborators in the United States, Italy and Spain. The material from the prospective study consisted of cDNA or gDNA derived from T cells, B-cell-depleted T cells, or PBMCs. The dataset comprised deeply sampled blood TCRbeta repertoires from subjects exposed to, actively infected with, or recovered from COVID-19. The repertoires were made available in a free public database intended to serve as a resource for research on the immune response to SARS-CoV-2. The samples were drawn from two sources: the first 160 participants of the ongoing ImmuneRACE study, and over 1,000 subjects contributed by 6 global collaborators. Nearly every sample came with metadata listing a de-identified subject ID, COVID-19 status, age in years and sex. Where HLA class I and class II types were available, the types were taken from metadata supplied by the sample provider, not from assay-based typing.

A note on this clone: This receptor's antigen is unknown. No base-level quality is on record; no much larger clone is a single base apart.

Enrolling through a virtual design, the prospective study's participants ranged in age from about 18 to 89 years and lived across about two dozen United States geographic areas. In the prospective study, cohorts were assigned on the basis of participant-reported clinical history obtained from a screening survey and a study questionnaire. For ImmuneRACE Cohort 3, a participant was defined as recovered based on two consecutive negative NP/OP PCR tests, clearance by a healthcare professional, or resolution of symptoms. In the prospective study, mobile phlebotomists collected whole blood, serum and a nasopharyngeal or oropharyngeal swab from each participant. Participants in the prospective study had the option to provide additional blood draws and questionnaires over a roughly two-month period. Before DNA extraction, blood samples from the prospective study were shipped at room temperature or frozen.

Measured from the cysteine to the phenylalanine, the CDR3 is 13 residues long. The DNA shown is the 39-base CDR3, in frame from base 1. Trimming accounts for 4 bases at V and 3 bases at J, while the number of junction bases matched to no gene is 2. CDR1 and CDR2 are read off the germline V gene as LGHNA and YSLEER. TCRbeta CDR3 regions were amplified from genomic DNA by means of the immunoSEQ Assay, a bias-controlled multiplex PCR. The original pipeline was this. The number of nucleated cells in each sample was estimated by amplification of reference gene primers within the assay. To quantify the absolute abundance of each unique TCRbeta CDR3 rearrangement, sequence reads were collapsed and filtered. Productive Simpson clonality was computed per sample as the square root of Simpson's diversity index over productive rearrangements. Not all clones reach the TCRdb copy of this immuneACCESS table, which keeps in-frame sequences only. Checked studies attribute under half of the gap to unresolved V genes and leave the rest unexplained. That table supplies the V and J calls and clone size; D and trimming were determined from the DNA. In all, the sample holds 250,000 to 350,000 clones, and roughly 85% of those were seen once. The top ten constitute less than 6% of the sample.

Results the study describes overall, beyond this receptor: Clinical and demographic metadata were provided uncurated, with the amount varying by source and participant.

Sequences were obtained from PBMCs or T cells enriched from blood (not recorded which). This receptor was identified in a woman aged 25-40 years who had recovered from COVID-19. In this chain, TRBV4-3 is recombined with TRBJ1-1; 7 nucleotides in the junction match TRBD1. The encoded CDR3 is CASSLTGDTEAFF. Read as DNA, the sequence is TGCGCCAGCAGCCTCACAGGGGACACTGAAGCTTTCTTT.